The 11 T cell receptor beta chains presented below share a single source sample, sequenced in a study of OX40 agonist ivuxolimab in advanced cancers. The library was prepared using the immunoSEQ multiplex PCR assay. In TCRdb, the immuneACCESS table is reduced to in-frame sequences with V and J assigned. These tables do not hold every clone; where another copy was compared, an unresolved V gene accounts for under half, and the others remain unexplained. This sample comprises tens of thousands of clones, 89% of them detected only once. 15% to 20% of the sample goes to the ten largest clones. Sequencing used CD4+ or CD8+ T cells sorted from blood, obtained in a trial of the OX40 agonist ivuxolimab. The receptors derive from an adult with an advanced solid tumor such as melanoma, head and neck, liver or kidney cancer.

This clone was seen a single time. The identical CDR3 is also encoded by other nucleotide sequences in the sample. In nucleotides, the CDR3 is TGTGCCAGCAGTCTCCCTGATCAGCCCCAGCATTTT. It specifies CASSLPDQPQHF. The chain recombines TRBV28 with TRBJ1-5; the D is unclear. V lost 5 bases and J lost 5, with 7 bases in between. Germline V gene lookup returns CDR1 MDHEN and CDR2 SYDVKM. The CDR3 is 12 residues long.

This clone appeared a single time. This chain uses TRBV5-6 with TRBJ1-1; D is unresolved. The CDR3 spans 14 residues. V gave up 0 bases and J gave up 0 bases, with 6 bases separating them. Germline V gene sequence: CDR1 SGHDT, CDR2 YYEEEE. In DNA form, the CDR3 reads TGTGCCAGCAGCTTGGAGACACTGAACACTGAAGCTTTCTTT. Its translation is CASSLETLNTEAFF.

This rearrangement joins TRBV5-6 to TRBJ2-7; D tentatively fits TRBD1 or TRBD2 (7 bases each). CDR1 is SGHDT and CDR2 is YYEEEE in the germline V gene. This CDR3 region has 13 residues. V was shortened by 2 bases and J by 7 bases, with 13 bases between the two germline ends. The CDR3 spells CASSLGTAGEQYF. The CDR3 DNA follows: TGTGCCAGCAGCTTAGGGACAGCGGGAGAGCAGTACTTC. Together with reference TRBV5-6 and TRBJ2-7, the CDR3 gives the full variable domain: DAGVTQSPTHLIKTRGQQVTLRCSPKSGHDTVSWYQQALGQGPQFIFQYYEEEERQRGNFPDRFSGHQFPNYSSELNVNALLLGDSALYLCASSLGTAGEQYFGPGTRLTVT.

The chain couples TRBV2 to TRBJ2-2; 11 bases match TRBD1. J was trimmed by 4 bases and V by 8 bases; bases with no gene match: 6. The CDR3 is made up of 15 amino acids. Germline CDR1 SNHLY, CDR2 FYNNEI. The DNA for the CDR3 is TGTGCCAGCCTGGACAGGGGGCGTGGCACCGGGGAGCTGTTTTTT. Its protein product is CASLDRGRGTGELFF.

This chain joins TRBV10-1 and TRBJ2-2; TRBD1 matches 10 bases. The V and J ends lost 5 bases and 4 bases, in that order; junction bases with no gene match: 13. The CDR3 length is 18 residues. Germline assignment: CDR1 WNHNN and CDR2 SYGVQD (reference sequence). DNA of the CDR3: TGCGCCAGCAGTCAAGGGCGACAGGGGGCGCGTATCACCGGGGAGCTGTTTTTT. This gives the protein CASSQGRQGARITGELFF.

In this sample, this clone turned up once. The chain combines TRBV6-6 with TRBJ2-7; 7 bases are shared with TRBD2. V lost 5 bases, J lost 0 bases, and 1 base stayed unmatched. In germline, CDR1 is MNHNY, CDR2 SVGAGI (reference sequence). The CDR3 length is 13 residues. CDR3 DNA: TGTGCCAGCAGTAGCGGGATCTCCTACGAGCAGTACTTC. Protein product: CASSSGISYEQYF.

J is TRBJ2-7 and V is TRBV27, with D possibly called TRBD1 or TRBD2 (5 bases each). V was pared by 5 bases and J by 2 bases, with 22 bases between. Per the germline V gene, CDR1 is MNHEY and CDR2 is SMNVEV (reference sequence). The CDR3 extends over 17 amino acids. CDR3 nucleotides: TGTGCCAGCAGTCCTGGGGACGCGGCGGCAGCAACCTACGAGCAGTACTTC. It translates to CASSPGDAAAATYEQYF.

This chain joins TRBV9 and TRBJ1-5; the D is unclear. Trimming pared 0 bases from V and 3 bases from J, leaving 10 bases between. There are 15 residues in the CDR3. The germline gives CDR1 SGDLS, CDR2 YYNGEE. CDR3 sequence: CASSVGTAHNQPQHF. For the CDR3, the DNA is TGTGCCAGCAGCGTAGGAACAGCGCACAATCAGCCCCAGCATTTT.

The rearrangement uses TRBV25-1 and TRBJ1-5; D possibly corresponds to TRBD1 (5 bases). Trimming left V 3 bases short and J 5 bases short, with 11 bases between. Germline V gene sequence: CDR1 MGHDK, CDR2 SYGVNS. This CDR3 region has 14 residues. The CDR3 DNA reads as TGTGCCAGCAGTGAGGGGCAGACCTATCAGCCCCAGCATTTT. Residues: CASSEGQTYQPQHF.

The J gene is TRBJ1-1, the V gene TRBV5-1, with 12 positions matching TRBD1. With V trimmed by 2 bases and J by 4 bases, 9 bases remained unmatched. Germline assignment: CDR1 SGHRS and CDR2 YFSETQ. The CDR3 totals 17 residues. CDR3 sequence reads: CASSFLGQGAEGTEAFF. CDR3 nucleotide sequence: TGCGCCAGCAGCTTTTTGGGACAGGGGGCAGAGGGCACTGAAGCTTTCTTT.

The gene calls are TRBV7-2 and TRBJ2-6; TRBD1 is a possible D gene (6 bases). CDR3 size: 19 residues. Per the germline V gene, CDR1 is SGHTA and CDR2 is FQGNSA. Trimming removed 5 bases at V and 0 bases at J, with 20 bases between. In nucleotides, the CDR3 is TGTGCCAGCAGCGACCTTTGGGCAGGGGAGTTCTCTGGGGCCAACGTCCTGACTTTC. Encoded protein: CASSDLWAGEFSGANVLTF.